Each of the 9 T cell receptor beta chains below was sequenced from the same sample in a study of beta chain features in type 1 diabetes. The whole isolated RNA underwent reverse transcription, so sequencing captured expressed TCRB transcripts. Generated by immunoSEQ multiplex PCR, the TCRdb table keeps only in-frame clones and is missing some. The sample gives more than 130,000 clones, less than 8.5% of which show up once; about 1.4% is in the top ten. Material: central memory CD4+ T cells from blood. All receptors derive from a woman aged 25 to 39 in good health.

CDR3 in DNA: TGTGCCAGCAGTCCATGGACAGGTCGGACCGGGGAGCTGTTTTTT. Protein: CASSPWTGRTGELFF. The V gene is TRBV27, the J gene TRBJ2-2; TRBD1 matches 7 bases. Germline lookup yields CDR1 MNHEY and CDR2 SMNVEV (reference sequence). Unmatched junction bases numbered 8, after V lost 5 bases and J lost 5 bases. This CDR3 region has 15 residues.

This chain connects TRBV28 to TRBJ2-3; D uncertain. This CDR3 comprises 12 residues. Trimming took 8 bases from V and 8 from J, leaving 14 bases between them. The germline CDR1 and CDR2 sequences are MDHEN and SYDVKM. The CDR3 DNA follows: TGTGCCAGCGGCTCCAGACGAGGTACGCAGTATTTT. It is translated as CASGSRRGTQYF.

This rearrangement joins TRBV6-6 to TRBJ2-1, with 12 bases aligning to TRBD2. V trimming: 6 bases; J trimming: 8 bases; junction bases outside the gene matches: 8. The CDR3 has 15 residues. Germline CDR1 and CDR2: MNHNY and SVGAGI (reference sequence). In DNA, the CDR3 is TGTGCCAGCAGGGACGGACTAGCGGGAATCTATGAGCAGTTCTTC. Translation: CASRDGLAGIYEQFF.

This clone showed up just a few times. This chain links TRBV7-3 with TRBJ2-1, with a possible D match to TRBD1 (6 bases). Germline CDR1 is SGHTA and CDR2 is FQGTGA. This CDR3 comprises 13 residues. The germline V and J ends were trimmed by 6 bases and 5 bases, with 11 bases remaining between them. As DNA, the CDR3 is TGTGCCAGCAGTTCCCAGGGGAACAATGAGCAGTTCTTC. This translates into CASSSQGNNEQFF.

This clone was detected only a few times. V gene TRBV11-3 combines with J gene TRBJ2-1; 10 bases line up with TRBD2. The CDR3 is 14 residues long. J gave up 7 bases and V 5 bases, and 5 bases lay outside the gene matches. Germline CDR1 reads SGHNT; CDR2 reads YENEEA. DNA for the CDR3: TGTGCCAGCAGCCCGGGACTAGCGACGAATGAGCAGTTCTTC. This gives the protein CASSPGLATNEQFF.

This clone appeared a few times. J is TRBJ2-1 and V is TRBV7-2, with 13 nucleotides matching TRBD2. The V and J ends lost 0 bases and 9 bases, in that order; junction bases with no gene match: 8. CDR1 and CDR2 from the germline V gene are SGHTA and FQGNSA. The CDR3 has 17 residues. The CDR3 DNA reads TGTGCCAGCAGCTTAGCCCCTACTAGCGGGAGGGCCGGTGAGCAGTTCTTC. It codes for CASSLAPTSGRAGEQFF.

This chain connects TRBV7-9 to TRBJ2-1; possible D gene TRBD1, 6 bases. The germline V and J ends were trimmed by 11 bases and 4 bases, with 15 bases remaining between them. The germline gives CDR1 SEHNR, CDR2 FQNEAQ (reference sequence). This CDR3 contains 13 residues. CDR3 nucleotide sequence: TGTGCCTGGGACCAACAGGGATACAATGAGCAGTTCTTC. It specifies CAWDQQGYNEQFF.

This chain uses TRBV29-1 with TRBJ1-1; TRBD1 might be the D (6 bases). Germline values: CDR1 SQVTM, CDR2 ANQGSEA. V dropped 7 bases and J dropped 1 base, with 10 bases sitting between them. The CDR3 runs to 12 residues. The chain's CDR3 is CSDGTRNTEAFF. CDR3 coding DNA: TGCAGCGATGGGACACGGAACACTGAAGCTTTCTTT.

A few counts support this clone. The chain couples TRBV28 to TRBJ2-7; possible D gene TRBD2, 5 bases. Trimming shortened V by 5 bases and J by 6 bases, and 11 bases separated the two germline ends. The CDR3 contains 12 residues. The germline gives CDR1 MDHEN, CDR2 SYDVKM. CDR3 coding DNA: TGTGCCAGCAGTATTCCGGAGGCCGAGCAGTACTTC. Amino acids: CASSIPEAEQYF.